These T cell receptor beta chains were read from a single sample in a study of cytotoxic CD8 clonotypes in ibrutinib-treated CLL. Sequencing used immunoSEQ multiplex PCR; TCRdb keeps in-frame clones, though not all of them. The sample contains 110,000 to 150,000 clones, about 76% of which appear only once. The input for sequencing was PBMCs, taken after 24 months of ibrutinib treatment. Source of these receptors: a human donor with chronic lymphocytic leukemia. CDR3s include the opening cysteine and the closing phenylalanine or tryptophan. A D gene is named only where the DNA matches it firmly. Clone size, where shown, is once, few, many, or a class for clones that have expanded.

v_call: TRBV5-1
j_call: TRBJ2-1
clone_size: .
d_call: .
cdr3_nt: TGCGCCAGCAGCACGGAAGCCGGGACATACAATGAGCAGTTCTTC
cdr3_aa: CASSTEAGTYNEQFF

v_call: TRBV10-3
j_call: TRBJ2-5
clone_size: .
d_call: .
cdr3_nt: TGTGCCATCAGTGCGGACCAACGGGAGACCCAGTACTTC
cdr3_aa: CAISADQRETQYF

v_call: TRBV12-1
j_call: TRBJ2-2
clone_size: .
d_call: .
cdr3_nt: TGTGCCAGCAGCGCCGTATCGAACGGCGGGGAGCTGTTTTTT
cdr3_aa: CASSAVSNGGELFF

v_call: TRBV30
j_call: TRBJ2-3
clone_size: .
d_call: .
cdr3_nt: TGTGCCTGGAGTGTCGGAGTCTCCTTTCCAGATACGCAGTATTTT
cdr3_aa: CAWSVGVSFPDTQYF

v_call: TRBV18
j_call: TRBJ1-5
clone_size: once
d_call: .
cdr3_nt: TGTGCCAGCTCACCATCTACAGGAGGTAATCAGCCCCAGCATTTT
cdr3_aa: CASSPSTGGNQPQHF

v_call: TRBV7-2
j_call: TRBJ2-7
clone_size: .
d_call: .
cdr3_nt: TGTGCCAGCAGCCCCGAGGGGGGAAGGGGCTACGAGCAGTACTTC
cdr3_aa: CASSPEGGRGYEQYF

v_call: TRBV7-2
j_call: TRBJ1-1
clone_size: .
d_call: TRBD1
cdr3_nt: TGTGCCAGCAGCGAACAACAGGGGGGCACTGAAGCTTTCTTT
cdr3_aa: CASSEQQGGTEAFF

v_call: TRBV18
j_call: TRBJ1-5
clone_size: .
d_call: .
cdr3_nt: TGTGCCAGCTCACCCGGGGGGGGTCAGCCCCAGCATTTT
cdr3_aa: CASSPGGGQPQHF

v_call: TRBV4-2
j_call: TRBJ2-3
clone_size: .
d_call: TRBD2
cdr3_nt: TGTGCCAGCAGCCCCGGGGGGGACTTGTTCACAGATACGCAGTATTTT
cdr3_aa: CASSPGGDLFTDTQYF

v_call: TRBV5-1
j_call: TRBJ2-7
clone_size: .
d_call: .
cdr3_nt: TGCGCCAGCAGCTTGGGGACAGGAGGGTCCGAGCAGTACTTC
cdr3_aa: CASSLGTGGSEQYF

v_call: TRBV5-1
j_call: TRBJ2-1
clone_size: .
d_call: TRBD1
cdr3_nt: TGCGCCAGCAGCTTGGCGGGACAGGGGGTCCTCAATGAGCAGTTCTTC
cdr3_aa: CASSLAGQGVLNEQFF

v_call: TRBV6-1
j_call: TRBJ1-4
clone_size: .
d_call: TRBD1
cdr3_nt: TGTGCCAGCAGCGCGACAGGGGGCTGGGGTGAAAAACTGTTTTTT
cdr3_aa: CASSATGGWGEKLFF

v_call: TRBV6-5
j_call: TRBJ2-5
clone_size: .
d_call: .
cdr3_nt: TGTGCCAGCAGTTACTCGGGTCCTGGGACCCGGTACTTC
cdr3_aa: CASSYSGPGTRYF

v_call: TRBV7-9
j_call: TRBJ1-2
clone_size: .
d_call: .
cdr3_nt: TGTGCCAGCAGCTTAGAGAAGTACTTCTATGGCTACACCTTC
cdr3_aa: CASSLEKYFYGYTF

v_call: TRBV18
j_call: TRBJ2-5
clone_size: .
d_call: .
cdr3_nt: TGTGCCAGCTCACCATTGCAAGAGACCCAGTACTTC
cdr3_aa: CASSPLQETQYF

v_call: TRBV4-3
j_call: TRBJ1-2
clone_size: .
d_call: TRBD1
cdr3_nt: TGCGCCAGCAGCCAAGTTACCGGACAGGGGGCAGGGGGCTACACCTTC
cdr3_aa: CASSQVTGQGAGGYTF

v_call: TRBV11-2
j_call: TRBJ2-1
clone_size: .
d_call: TRBD2
cdr3_nt: TGTGCCAGCAGCTTATCACTAGCGGGAGCGGGTGGCAATGAGCAGTTCTTC
cdr3_aa: CASSLSLAGAGGNEQFF

v_call: TRBV5-1
j_call: TRBJ1-1
clone_size: .
d_call: .
cdr3_nt: TGCGCCAGCAGCCCCTCGGGCCCGGGGGACACTGAAGCTTTCTTT
cdr3_aa: CASSPSGPGDTEAFF

v_call: TRBV7-9
j_call: TRBJ1-6
clone_size: few
d_call: .
cdr3_nt: TGTGCCAGCGGGGTCGGGGGGACACTCCACTTT
cdr3_aa: CASGVGGTLHF

v_call: TRBV5-1
j_call: TRBJ2-5
clone_size: medium-sized
d_call: .
cdr3_nt: TGCGCCAGCAGCTTGGCGGCGGGGGCGGGGGCCCAGTACTTC
cdr3_aa: CASSLAAGAGAQYF

v_call: TRBV29-1
j_call: TRBJ1-2
clone_size: once
d_call: TRBD1
cdr3_nt: TGCAGCGTTGAGAAGGGGGCTGGCTATGGCTACACCTTC
cdr3_aa: CSVEKGAGYGYTF

v_call: TRBV5-4
j_call: TRBJ2-5
clone_size: .
d_call: TRBD2
cdr3_nt: TGTGCCAGCAGCTTGGCCCTGGGACTAGCGGGAGGGTCGGGGGAGACCCAGTACTTC
cdr3_aa: CASSLALGLAGGSGETQYF

v_call: TRBV6-5
j_call: TRBJ1-5
clone_size: .
d_call: .
cdr3_nt: TGTGCCAGCCGGGGGGCGGGGGAGAGTCAGCCCCAGCATTTT
cdr3_aa: CASRGAGESQPQHF

v_call: TRBV7-8
j_call: TRBJ1-1
clone_size: once
d_call: .
cdr3_nt: TGTGCCAGCAGCTTAGCGCCCAGCACTGAAGCTTTCTTT
cdr3_aa: CASSLAPSTEAFF

v_call: TRBV30
j_call: TRBJ1-2
clone_size: medium-sized
d_call: .
cdr3_nt: TGTGCCTGGGAGGGCCAAGCTAACTATGGCTACACCTTC
cdr3_aa: CAWEGQANYGYTF

v_call: TRBV7-2
j_call: TRBJ1-2
clone_size: .
d_call: TRBD1
cdr3_nt: TGTGCCAGCAGCTTATGGACAGGGGACTATGGCTACACCTTC
cdr3_aa: CASSLWTGDYGYTF

v_call: TRBV7-9
j_call: TRBJ2-1
clone_size: .
d_call: .
cdr3_nt: TGTGCCAGCAGCTTGGTTCAGGGTTGGTATGAGCAGTTCTTC
cdr3_aa: CASSLVQGWYEQFF

v_call: TRBV9
j_call: TRBJ2-3
clone_size: .
d_call: TRBD2
cdr3_nt: TGTGCCAGCAGCCCCGTCGGGGGGGCCCAGGATACGCAGTATTTT
cdr3_aa: CASSPVGGAQDTQYF

v_call: TRBV20-1
j_call: TRBJ2-3
clone_size: .
d_call: .
cdr3_nt: TGCAGTTGCTACCAACCAGATACGCAGTATTTT
cdr3_aa: CSCYQPDTQYF

v_call: TRBV5-1
j_call: TRBJ2-7
clone_size: few
d_call: .
cdr3_nt: TGCGCCAGCAGTCGGGCCTACGAGCAGTACTTC
cdr3_aa: CASSRAYEQYF

v_call: TRBV6-5
j_call: TRBJ1-1
clone_size: .
d_call: TRBD1
cdr3_nt: TGTGCCAGCAGTTACTCGGCGGGGACAGGGGACACTGAAGCTTTCTTT
cdr3_aa: CASSYSAGTGDTEAFF

v_call: TRBV9
j_call: TRBJ2-2
clone_size: .
d_call: TRBD2
cdr3_nt: TGTGCCAGCAGCGAACAGGGACTAGCGGGGATGGGCGGGGAGCTGTTTTTT
cdr3_aa: CASSEQGLAGMGGELFF

v_call: TRBV28
j_call: TRBJ2-7
clone_size: .
d_call: TRBD1
cdr3_nt: TGTGCCAGCAGTTCGGGACAGGGGGCGGACGAGCAGTACTTC
cdr3_aa: CASSSGQGADEQYF

v_call: TRBV28
j_call: TRBJ1-1
clone_size: .
d_call: TRBD1
cdr3_nt: TGTGCCAGCAGTTTTGGGGACAGGCCATTTGGTGAAGCTTTCTTT
cdr3_aa: CASSFGDRPFGEAFF

v_call: TRBV7-3
j_call: TRBJ2-2
clone_size: .
d_call: .
cdr3_nt: TGTGCCAGCAGCTTATCGGTGGACACCGGGGAGCTGTTTTTT
cdr3_aa: CASSLSVDTGELFF

v_call: TRBV21-1
j_call: TRBJ1-2
clone_size: .
d_call: .
cdr3_nt: TGTGCCAGCAGCCCCCAGGCACCCTTCTATGGCTACACCTTC
cdr3_aa: CASSPQAPFYGYTF

v_call: TRBV7-3
j_call: TRBJ2-3
clone_size: .
d_call: TRBD2
cdr3_nt: TGTGCCAGCAGCCACGGACTAGGCAGCACAGATACGCAGTATTTT
cdr3_aa: CASSHGLGSTDTQYF

v_call: TRBV7-8
j_call: TRBJ2-3
clone_size: many
d_call: TRBD1
cdr3_nt: TGTGCCAGCAGCTTAAGGGGGACAGGGCAGTATTTT
cdr3_aa: CASSLRGTGQYF

v_call: TRBV5-3
j_call: TRBJ1-1
clone_size: .
d_call: .
cdr3_nt: TGTGCCAGAAGCTGGGGGCCGGTTGTGGGCGCTTTCTTT
cdr3_aa: CARSWGPVVGAFF

v_call: TRBV19
j_call: TRBJ1-1
clone_size: .
d_call: .
cdr3_nt: TGTGCCAGTAGTATGATAGGGGAGAGGGCTTTCTTT
cdr3_aa: CASSMIGERAFF

v_call: TRBV6-6
j_call: TRBJ1-5
clone_size: .
d_call: TRBD1
cdr3_nt: TGTGCCAGCACGTGGGACAGGGGCCAGCCCCAGCATTTT
cdr3_aa: CASTWDRGQPQHF

v_call: TRBV10-3
j_call: TRBJ1-2
clone_size: .
d_call: TRBD1
cdr3_nt: TGTGCCATCAGCGACAGGGGCTATGGCTACACCTTC
cdr3_aa: CAISDRGYGYTF

v_call: TRBV30
j_call: TRBJ1-5
clone_size: .
d_call: .
cdr3_nt: TGTGCCTGGAGTGTAACGGCAGAAGGGCAGCCCCAGCATTTT
cdr3_aa: CAWSVTAEGQPQHF

v_call: TRBV28
j_call: TRBJ1-1
clone_size: .
d_call: .
cdr3_nt: TGTGCCAGCTACCCCTTTGGGTCTTTCTTT
cdr3_aa: CASYPFGSFF

v_call: TRBV28
j_call: TRBJ1-3
clone_size: .
d_call: .
cdr3_nt: TGTGCCAGCATGAGGGGGGACCGAAACACCATATATTTT
cdr3_aa: CASMRGDRNTIYF

v_call: TRBV6-5
j_call: TRBJ1-2
clone_size: few
d_call: .
cdr3_nt: TGTGCCAGCAGGCCGGGGGGGCCTAACTATGGCTACACCTTC
cdr3_aa: CASRPGGPNYGYTF

v_call: TRBV7-3
j_call: TRBJ2-2
clone_size: .
d_call: .
cdr3_nt: TGTGCCAGCAGCCCACAGGGAGGCACCGGGGAGCTGTTTTTT
cdr3_aa: CASSPQGGTGELFF

v_call: TRBV7-2
j_call: TRBJ1-5
clone_size: .
d_call: .
cdr3_nt: TGTGCCAGCAGCTTACGGGACCTACCCCCCCTTAGCAATCAGCCCCAGCATTTT
cdr3_aa: CASSLRDLPPLSNQPQHF

v_call: TRBV28
j_call: TRBJ2-7
clone_size: .
d_call: .
cdr3_nt: TGTGCCAGCAGTTCGGGTCGGGACGAGCAGTACTTC
cdr3_aa: CASSSGRDEQYF

v_call: TRBV19
j_call: TRBJ1-5
clone_size: .
d_call: .
cdr3_nt: TGTGCCAGTAACATCCAAATTGGGGTTCAGCCCCAGCATTTT
cdr3_aa: CASNIQIGVQPQHF

v_call: TRBV4-2
j_call: TRBJ2-1
clone_size: few
d_call: .
cdr3_nt: TGTGCCAGCAGCCACGTTGGTAGTGATGGCGATGAGCAGTTCTTC
cdr3_aa: CASSHVGSDGDEQFF

v_call: TRBV6-5
j_call: TRBJ2-7
clone_size: .
d_call: .
cdr3_nt: TGTGCCAGCAGTTACTCTCTTGAGGGCTCCTACGAGCAGTACTTC
cdr3_aa: CASSYSLEGSYEQYF

v_call: TRBV27
j_call: TRBJ1-2
clone_size: .
d_call: .
cdr3_nt: TGTGCCAGCAGTGCTCAGAACTATGGCTACACCTTC
cdr3_aa: CASSAQNYGYTF

v_call: TRBV11-2
j_call: TRBJ2-7
clone_size: .
d_call: TRBD1
cdr3_nt: TGTGCCAGCAGCTTAGTTCCGGGACAGGGGGCGTGGGTCGAGCAGTACTTC
cdr3_aa: CASSLVPGQGAWVEQYF

v_call: TRBV18
j_call: TRBJ2-7
clone_size: .
d_call: TRBD2
cdr3_nt: TGTGCCAGCTCCCCCGGGGGGGAGCAGTACTTC
cdr3_aa: CASSPGGEQYF